This section outlines one TCR beta chain sequence together with its context. This sample was taken from a study of shared clonotypes between healthy human individuals. This CDR3 is 14 amino acids long. The V and J ends lost 7 bases and 4 bases, in that order; junction bases with no gene match: 6. The germline V gene encodes CDR1 SNHLY and CDR2 FYNNEI. The protocol was immunoSEQ multiplex PCR, while the TCRdb copy is restricted to in-frame clones and leaves out a portion. Among approximately 2.5 million clones, approximately 93% were seen once, and the ten largest hold about 0.39%. Sequencing was performed on naive CD4+ T cells from PBMCs. Subset: CD45RA+ positively selected. This clonotype was obtained from a man aged 18 to 30 in good health. Some clones in this sample may be carry-over from other donors' samples. This chain links TRBV2 with TRBJ1-2; 10 nucleotides agree with TRBD1. CDR3 nucleotide sequence: TGTGCCAGCAACAGACAGGGGGCAAGCTATGGCTACACCTTC. It yields the protein CASNRQGASYGYTF. Drawing the rest from reference TRBV2 and TRBJ1-2, the complete variable domain is EPEVTQTPSHQVTQMGQEVILRCVPISNHLYFYWYRQILGQKVEFLVSFYNNEISEKSEIFDDQFSVERPDGSNFTLKIRSTKLEDSAMYFCASNRQGASYGYTFGSGTRLTVV.